Listed below are T cell receptor beta chains from one sample, sequenced in a study of vaccination and CD4 T cells after COVID-19. These TCRs' antigens remain unknown. MiXCR, applied by TCRdb to the PCR reads, yields one record per CDR3 protein. Of under 25,000 distinct CDR3 sequences listed, about 50% are singletons. The specimen sequenced was cultured CD4+ T cells from blood. The receptor source for this set is a human donor with COVID-19. Both conserved end residues are part of each CDR3. The D gene is left open where the match is weak. The listing skips clone size in some rows; elsewhere it reads once, few, many or a size class.

>TRBJ1-2|TRBV28|-|TRBD1
CASSLAPGGAGYGYTF
TGTGCCAGCAGTTTGGCCCCAGGGGGCGCGGGCTATGGCTACACCTTC
>TRBJ1-2|TRBV18|few|-
CASSPLTAESGYTF
TGTGCCAGCTCACCACTTACGGCGGAGTCGGGCTACACCTTC
>TRBJ2-1|TRBV7-9|once|-
CASSARGEQFF
TGTGCCAGCAGCGCCCGGGGGGAGCAGTTCTTC
>TRBJ2-2|TRBV11-3|-|TRBD1
CASSASGTGDNGELFF
TGTGCCAGCAGCGCCTCCGGGACAGGGGATAACGGGGAGCTGTTTTTT
>TRBJ1-6|TRBV12-3/TRBV12-4|few|-
CASSFRVGSSYNSPLHF
TGTGCCAGCAGTTTTAGAGTAGGGAGCTCCTATAATTCACCCCTCCACTTT
>TRBJ1-2|TRBV11-2|few|-
CASSPEDGFGGYTF
TGTGCCAGCAGCCCGGAGGATGGTTTTGGTGGCTACACCTTC
>TRBJ1-1|TRBV7-9|-|TRBD1
CASSLETGVNTEAFF
TGTGCCAGCAGCTTAGAGACAGGGGTGAACACTGAAGCTTTCTTT
>TRBJ2-3|TRBV19|few|TRBD2
CASRTSGGTDTQYF
TGTGCCAGTCGGACTAGCGGGGGGACGGATACGCAGTATTTT
>TRBJ1-1|TRBV20-1|few|-
CSARKAVTQNTEAFF
TGCAGTGCTAGAAAAGCTGTGACACAGAACACTGAAGCTTTCTTT
>TRBJ1-2|TRBV20-1|few|-
CSASYTTGYTF
TGCAGTGCTAGTTATACGACCGGCTACACCTTC